A single TCR beta chain is shown here with its context. The antigen remains unidentified. Measured with immunoSEQ multiplex PCR; TCRdb has only the in-frame clones, and not every one. Of about 140,000 clones listed, 92% are singletons. The sample comes from a study of T cell responses to AZD1222 COVID-19 vaccine. Study findings and constraints: The donor group comprised mostly white British people and more females; the analysis possibly underestimated clonal diversity.

The study pooled second doses at about 4 or about 12 weeks. This CDR3 is built from 17 residues. Germline-derived CDR1 and CDR2 are KGHDR and SFDVKD. Trimming shortened V by 7 bases and J by 6 bases, and 23 bases separated the two germline ends. This chain connects TRBV24-1 to TRBJ2-2; the D gene is possibly TRBD1 (5 bases). The sequencing used peripheral blood, collected 28 days after the second AZD1222 dose. The clonotype originates from an adult who received the AZD1222 COVID-19 vaccine. In nucleotides, the CDR3 is TGTGCCACCAGCTCCCCCGAGACAGACTCAATCTCCGGGGAGCTGTTTTTT. Translating gives CATSSPETDSISGELFF.